These 5 T cell receptor beta chains were all obtained from the same sample, sequenced in a study of CD8 T cells in ankylosing spondylitis. TCRdb used MiXCR to reprocess the 5' RACE reads, holding one entry per CDR3 protein. Found here are 250,000 to 350,000 distinct CDR3 sequences, around 20% of them singletons; the top ten hold 3.5% to 4.5%. Sequenced material: blood, either unsorted or a sorted T cell fraction (not recorded which). The receptor source for this set is a female donor with ankylosing spondylitis or in good health (not recorded which).

This clonotype was counted only a few times. V gene TRBV6-1 combines with J gene TRBJ2-3, with TRBD2 matching 7 bases. This CDR3 spans 15 amino acids. The V and J ends lost 10 bases and 0 bases, in that order; junction bases with no gene match: 10. Germline assignment: CDR1 MNHNS and CDR2 SASEGT. This CDR3 is CATGRASGSTDTQYF. CDR3 DNA sequence: TGTGCCACCGGCCGGGCTAGCGGCAGCACAGATACGCAGTATTTT.

The chain carries TRBV25-1 and TRBJ2-3, with a weak D call TRBD2 (5 bases). Germline-derived CDR1 and CDR2 are MGHDK and SYGVNS. The CDR3 is 15 amino acids. The ends were cut back, 6 bases at V and 1 base at J, with 14 bases in the middle. In DNA, the CDR3 is TGTGCCAGCAGACCATGGAGCGGCCGCACAGATACGCAGTATTTT. This encodes CASRPWSGRTDTQYF.

This clonotype was seen only a few times. The chain is built from TRBV5-6 and TRBJ2-3; D is ambiguous. The V and J ends lost 0 bases and 2 bases respectively, with 4 bases between them. CDR1 is SGHDT and CDR2 is YYEEEE in the germline V gene. This CDR3 region has 13 residues. CDR3 coding DNA: TGTGCCAGCAGCTTGGACAACACAGATACGCAGTATTTT. It specifies CASSLDNTDTQYF.

The genes are TRBV15 and TRBJ2-7, with 7 positions matching TRBD2. Germline V CDR1 and CDR2: LNHNV, YYDKDF (reference sequence). The trim removed 0 bases at V and 2 bases at J, leaving 10 bases unmatched. The CDR3 sequence is 17 residues long. The CDR3 coding sequence is TGTGCCACCAGCAGAGATATCGGGCTAGCGGAAACCTACGAGCAGTACTTC. Translated, it gives CATSRDIGLAETYEQYF. Full variable domain (rest looked up from reference TRBV15 and TRBJ2-7): DAMVIQNPRYQVTQFGKPVTLSCSQTLNHNVMYWYQQKSSQAPKLLFHYYDKDFNNEADTPDNFQSRRPNTSFCFLDIRSPGLGDTAMYLCATSRDIGLAETYEQYFGPGTRLTVT.

The chain employs TRBV5-1 and TRBJ2-2, with 9 bases matching TRBD1. J lost 5 bases, V lost 4 bases, and 6 bases had no gene match. This CDR3 has 15 amino acids. Germline lookup yields CDR1 SGHRS and CDR2 YFSETQ. The CDR3 bases are TGCGCCAGCAGCCCCGGGACAGGGTGGACCGGGGAGCTGTTTTTT. Encoded protein: CASSPGTGWTGELFF.